This T cell receptor (beta chain) originates from a study of T cells in Graves' hyperthyroidism and ophthalmopathy. Points from the study as a whole: Blood also carried most thyroid clonotypes expanded above 0.001.

Amplification of TCR beta CDR3 regions used RNA as the template. First-round RT-PCR of the TCR CDR3 relied on the HTBI primer set. TCRdb itself ran the multiplex PCR reads through MiXCR, one entry per CDR3 protein. The repertoire holds more than 500,000 distinct CDR3 sequences, with 46% as singletons. Germline CDR1 and CDR2: MNHNY and SVGAGI (reference sequence). The germline V and J ends were trimmed by 6 bases and 0 bases, with 8 bases remaining between them. The CDR3 has 13 amino acids. Diagnosis relied on clinical symptoms, serum thyroxine and TRAb, thyroid ultrasound and orbital computed tomography. This clonotype was seen ten or more times. Its antigen is currently unknown.

Sequenced sample: peripheral blood or thyroid tissue (not recorded which). This sequence originates from an adult woman with Graves' disease, either hyperthyroidism or ophthalmopathy (not recorded which). The gene calls are TRBV6-6 and TRBJ2-5; D remains ambiguous. The CDR3 region has the DNA TGTGCCAGCAGACGCCGGGACCAAGAGACCCAGTACTTC. Amino acid sequence: CASRRRDQETQYF.